This T cell receptor (beta chain) was captured by sequencing in a study of response to subunit inactivated influenza vaccine. TCRdb ran MiXCR on the RT-PCR reads and lists one entry per CDR3 protein. The sample lists some 570,000 distinct CDR3 sequences; about 11% were seen once. Germline V gene data show CDR1 as SQVTM and CDR2 as ANQGSEA. The V and J ends lost 7 bases and 9 bases, in that order; junction bases with no gene match: 10. The CDR3 is 13 residues long. The data were also submitted as part of a second study, on T cells expressing NK-cell markers. That source reports: Making the TCR beta cDNA relied on 5'RACE template switching with UMIs.

The chain is built from TRBV29-1 and TRBJ2-1; 9 bases map to TRBD2. The origin of this receptor is a man between 45 and 60 years old who received an inactivated influenza vaccine. This specimen consisted of PBMCs from blood, obtained on the day of vaccination. CDR3 bases: TGCAGCGCCGGCGGCGGGGGGGCGAGTGAGCAGTTCTTC. Translating gives CSAGGGGASEQFF.